This entry lists 29 T cell receptor beta chains sequenced from one sample in a study of T cells in narcolepsy. The data were produced by immunoSEQ multiplex PCR, yet TCRdb's version contains in-frame clones alone and is incomplete. The sample gives over 30,000 clones, around 90% of which show up once; 0.8% to 0.95% is in the top ten. The sequenced sample was CD45RA- memory CD4+ T cells from PBMCs. These receptors originate from a human donor with narcolepsy.

J is TRBJ2-4 and V is TRBV4-2, with 16 bases that match TRBD2. CDR3 size: 17 residues. Germline lookup yields CDR1 LGHNA and CDR2 YNFKEQ. V dropped 0 bases and J dropped 8; count of bases not matched to a gene: 4. The CDR3 coding sequence is TGTGCCAGCAGCCAAGAGGGACTAGCGGGGGGGCAAGACATTCAGTACTTC. As protein: CASSQEGLAGGQDIQYF.

This clone was detected a few times. This chain links TRBV2 with TRBJ1-2; 7 positions match TRBD1. Germline V gene lookup returns CDR1 SNHLY and CDR2 FYNNEI. V trimming: 8 bases; J trimming: 8 bases; junction bases outside the gene matches: 14. This CDR3 contains 14 residues. The CDR3 region is CASLADRRAGGYTF. The CDR3 DNA is TGTGCCAGCCTTGCGGACAGGCGGGCAGGGGGCTACACCTTC.

The gene calls are TRBV5-6 and TRBJ2-1, with no clear D. V was trimmed by 2 bases and J by 9 bases, leaving 9 bases between them. The germline CDR1 and CDR2 sequences are SGHDT and YYEEEE. The CDR3 is made up of 12 amino acids. The CDR3 bases are TGTGCCAGCAGCTTTACTCTCGGTGAGCAGTTCTTC. Translation: CASSFTLGEQFF.

This chain uses TRBV7-2 with TRBJ2-4; possibly TRBD1 for D (6 bases). Germline values: CDR1 SGHTA, CDR2 FQGNSA. The CDR3 spans 15 residues. The V end was cut by 1 base, the J end by 6 bases, with 13 bases between. The CDR3 protein is CASSLGGGRANIQYF. In DNA form, the CDR3 reads TGTGCCAGCAGCTTAGGAGGGGGTCGGGCAAACATTCAGTACTTC.

The V gene is TRBV7-9, the J gene TRBJ1-3, with a possible D match to TRBD1 (6 bases). Germline CDR1 is SEHNR and CDR2 is FQNEAQ (reference sequence). The CDR3 is 12 residues long. V lost 3 bases and J 7 bases, leaving 7 bases between the germline ends. CDR3 sequence: CASSFQGNTIYF. The CDR3, as DNA: TGTGCCAGCAGCTTTCAGGGGAACACCATATATTTT. Together with reference TRBV7-9 and TRBJ1-3, the CDR3 gives the full variable domain: DTGVSQNPRHKITKRGQNVTFRCDPISEHNRLYWYRQTLGQGPEFLTYFQNEAQLEKSRLLSDRFSAERPKGSFSTLEIQRTEQGDSAMYLCASSFQGNTIYFGEGSWLTVV.

This clone was observed a few times. The chain combines TRBV7-2 with TRBJ2-7; no definite D call. The germline gives CDR1 SGHTA, CDR2 FQGNSA. The CDR3 loop spans 14 amino acids. V gave up 3 bases and J gave up 0 bases, with 9 bases separating them. Here the CDR3 reads CASSFAGTSYEQYF. Written as DNA, the CDR3 is TGTGCCAGCAGCTTTGCCGGAACCTCCTACGAGCAGTACTTC.

The genes are TRBV18 and TRBJ1-1, with D tentatively TRBD1 (6 bases). Trimming shortened V by 2 bases and J by 4 bases, and 23 bases separated the two germline ends. CDR3 length: 18 residues. Germline V gives CDR1 KGHSH, CDR2 LQKENI. The CDR3 sequence: CASSPIQQGGTQGTEAFF. The CDR3 DNA sequence: TGTGCCAGCTCACCAATCCAACAGGGAGGAACCCAGGGCACTGAAGCTTTCTTT. The full variable domain, completed using reference TRBV18 and TRBJ1-1, is NAGVMQNPRHLVRRRGQEARLRCSPMKGHSHVYWYRQLPEEGLKFMVYLQKENIIDESGMPKERFSAEFPKEGPSILRIQQVVRGDSAAYFCASSPIQQGGTQGTEAFFGQGTRLTVV.

V is TRBV7-2 and J is TRBJ2-2; D is uncertain. This CDR3 is built from 13 residues. From germline, CDR1 is SGHTA and CDR2 FQGNSA. V dropped 2 bases and J dropped 5 bases, with 6 bases sitting between them. DNA for the CDR3: TGTGCCAGCAGCTTAAAGAGGACCGGGGAGCTGTTTTTT. This gives the protein CASSLKRTGELFF.

This sequence joins TRBV28 and TRBJ1-5; D is unclear. In germline, CDR1 is MDHEN, CDR2 SYDVKM. V was cut by 4 bases and J by 6 bases, with 31 bases left in between. The CDR3 is made up of 20 amino acids. CDR3 in amino acids: CASSSPWEPRKGFEAQPQHF. DNA of the CDR3: TGTGCCAGCAGTTCCCCCTGGGAGCCCAGGAAAGGTTTTGAGGCTCAGCCCCAGCATTTT.

V and J are TRBV21-1 and TRBJ2-3; the table's D call, TRBD2, has no DNA check behind it. TRBV21-1 is recorded as a pseudogene. This CDR3 is built from 13 residues. CDR3 sequence reads: CASGKEEADTQYF. Written as DNA, the CDR3 is TGTGCCAGCGGGAAGGAGGAAGCAGATACGCAGTATTTT.

The rearrangement uses TRBV28 and TRBJ1-5; tentatively, D is TRBD1 (5 bases). Germline V gene lookup returns CDR1 MDHEN and CDR2 SYDVKM. Trimming removed 6 bases at V and 4 bases at J, with 10 bases between. This CDR3 has 13 amino acids. The DNA of the CDR3 is TGTGCCAGCAGGGGGCGCAGAAATCAGCCCCAGCATTTT. Translation gives CASRGRRNQPQHF.

The chain combines TRBV30 with TRBJ2-5, with 10 positions matching TRBD1. V shed 0 bases, J shed 5 bases, and the junction held 6 bases outside the gene matches. The CDR3 length is 15 residues. Germline lookup yields CDR1 GTSNPN and CDR2 SVGIG (reference sequence). The CDR3 region has the DNA TGTGCCTGGAGTGTGGGGGGACAGGGGAGGGAGACCCAGTACTTC. Protein: CAWSVGGQGRETQYF.

In its sample, this clone was seen once. V and J are TRBV5-4 and TRBJ1-2; TRBD1 matches at 10 bases. The CDR3 loop spans 14 amino acids. The germline V gene has CDR1 SGHNT and CDR2 YYREEE (reference sequence). J gave up 8 bases and V 3 bases, and 7 bases lay outside the gene matches. In nucleotides, the CDR3 is TGTGCCAGCAGCTACCGGGACAGGGGTGCCGGCTACACCTTC. Residues: CASSYRDRGAGYTF. Filled out from reference TRBV5-4 and TRBJ1-2, the complete variable domain reads ETGVTQSPTHLIKTRGQQVTLRCSSQSGHNTVSWYQQALGQGPQFIFQYYREEENGRGNFPPRFSGLQFPNYSSELNVNALELDDSALYLCASSYRDRGAGYTFGSGTRLTVV.

V is TRBV9 and J is TRBJ2-7, with unresolved D. Germline V gene sequence: CDR1 SGDLS, CDR2 YYNGEE. The CDR3 contains 11 residues. The CDR3 spells CAGPRTHEQYF. CDR3 DNA: TGTGCTGGCCCTCGGACCCACGAGCAGTACTTC.

This clone was found once. The CDR3 is CASSENRANIQYF. As DNA, the CDR3 is TGTGCCAGCTCAGAGAACAGGGCCAACATTCAGTACTTC. This sequence joins TRBV18 and TRBJ2-4, with D tentatively TRBD1 (6 bases). V was clipped by 5 bases and J by 7 bases, with 12 bases between them. Per the germline V gene, CDR1 is KGHSH and CDR2 is LQKENI. There are 13 residues in the CDR3.

Remarks on this clone: At one boundary the junction diverges from the germline segment, which might be a read error. The gene calls are TRBV4-3 and TRBJ1-1; 7 bases map to TRBD1. This CDR3 is 15 amino acids long. The V gene's germline CDR1 is LGHNA and CDR2 YSLEER. CDR3 protein: CASSQVGRGLTEASF. The CDR3 DNA reads TGCGCCAGCAGCCAAGTGGGGAGGGGGCTCACTGAAGCTTCCTTT.

This chain links TRBV5-8 with TRBJ2-2, with D possibly matching TRBD1 (5 bases). This CDR3 is 15 amino acids long. Trimming shortened V by 0 bases and J by 0 bases, and 6 bases separated the two germline ends. Germline V gene sequence: CDR1 SGHTS, CDR2 YDEGEE. CDR3 sequence (DNA): TGTGCCAGCAGCTTGGTAGGGGCGAACACCGGGGAGCTGTTTTTT. Protein sequence: CASSLVGANTGELFF.

As concerns this clone: This same CDR3 is encoded by further DNA sequences in the sample. The V call is TRBV28, the J call TRBJ2-7, with a possible D match to TRBD2 (6 bases). Germline V CDR1 and CDR2: MDHEN, SYDVKM. The V end lost 6 bases, the J end lost 7 bases, and 19 bases lay between the germline ends. This CDR3 region has 14 residues. CDR3 amino acids: CASSLGDWPYEQYF. CDR3 DNA: TGTGCCAGCAGCCTCGGGGACTGGCCTTATGAGCAGTACTTC.

This chain uses TRBV7-2 with TRBJ2-1, with D unresolved. CDR1 is SGHTA, CDR2 FQGNSA, per germline. The CDR3 is made up of 13 amino acids. V was cut by 4 bases and J by 2 bases, with 6 bases left in between. CDR3 residues: CASSSTAYNEQFF. CDR3 DNA: TGTGCCAGCAGCTCGACCGCCTACAATGAGCAGTTCTTC.

The gene calls are TRBV30 and TRBJ2-1; the D is unclear. Per germline, CDR1 GTSNPN and CDR2 SVGIG (reference sequence). V lost 4 bases, J lost 6 bases, and 7 bases lay in between. CDR3 length: 11 amino acids. The CDR3: CAWTPSNEQFF. The CDR3 coding sequence is TGTGCCTGGACCCCCAGCAATGAGCAGTTCTTC.

The CDR3 reads CASNEGQGLPFF. The CDR3 DNA is TGTGCCAGCAACGAGGGACAGGGGCTCCCATTCTTT. The chain recombines TRBV11-3 with TRBJ1-1, with 10 nucleotides matching TRBD1. Germline V CDR1 and CDR2: SGHNT, YENEEA. The length of the CDR3 is 12 residues. With 7 bases clipped from V and 14 bases from J, the junction kept 10 bases outside the gene matches.

As for this clone: One end of the junction is discordant with germline, which a read error may explain. This chain joins TRBV30 and TRBJ2-6; perhaps TRBD1 as D (6 bases). Germline lookup yields CDR1 GTSNPN and CDR2 SVGIG (reference sequence). The CDR3 contains 18 residues. The CDR3 region is CAWGVRQGISSGANVLTF. DNA of the CDR3: TGTGCCTGGGGTGTACGGCAGGGGATTAGCTCTGGGGCCAACGTCCTGACTTTC.

The chain employs TRBV10-3 and TRBJ1-1; TRBD1 matches at 7 bases. Looked up from germline, CDR1 is ENHRY and CDR2 is SYGVKD. With 2 bases clipped from V and 3 bases from J, the junction kept 6 bases outside the gene matches. This CDR3 is 15 amino acids long. CDR3 DNA: TGTGCCATCAGTGAGGGCAGGGGGGGGTACACTGAAGCTTTCTTT. As protein: CAISEGRGGYTEAFF.

This clone was observed a few times. The chain carries TRBV27 and TRBJ2-5; 16 bases fit TRBD2. The germline V gene encodes CDR1 MNHEY and CDR2 SMNVEV (reference sequence). Trimming took 4 bases from V and 2 from J; bases not matched to a gene: 1. This CDR3 spans 16 amino acids. The CDR3 region is CASSSGLAGGQETQYF. In DNA form, the CDR3 reads TGTGCCAGCAGTTCGGGACTAGCGGGGGGGCAAGAGACCCAGTACTTC.

The CDR3: CASSPRRVQGKVETQYF. CDR3 sequence (DNA): TGTGCCAGCAGCCCACGTCGTGTACAGGGGAAGGTAGAGACCCAGTACTTC. The V and J genes are TRBV7-3 and TRBJ2-5; 7 bases are a match to TRBD1. Germline values: CDR1 SGHTA, CDR2 FQGTGA. The CDR3 is 17 residues long. V was clipped by 5 bases and J by 4 bases; unmatched bases: 16. Based on the CDR3 plus reference TRBV7-3 and TRBJ2-5, the full variable domain is GAGVSQTPSNKVTEKGKYVELRCDPISGHTALYWYRQSLGQGPEFLIYFQGTGAADDSGLPNDRFFAVRPEGSVSTLKIQRTERGDSAVYLCASSPRRVQGKVETQYFGPGTRLLVL.

The V gene is TRBV7-9, the J gene TRBJ1-5; 7 nucleotides align to TRBD1. Germline V gene sequence: CDR1 SEHNR, CDR2 FQNEAQ (reference sequence). With 5 bases clipped from V and 6 bases from J, the junction kept 10 bases outside the gene matches. The CDR3 is 15 residues long. The CDR3 here is CASSPRGGQSQPQHF. The CDR3 nucleotides are TGTGCCAGCAGCCCCCGGGGGGGACAGAGTCAGCCCCAGCATTTT.

The sample holds a few counts of this clone. V gene TRBV6-1 combines with J gene TRBJ1-2, with D maybe TRBD1 (5 bases). Germline CDR1 reads MNHNS; CDR2 reads SASEGT. The V gene lost 7 bases and the J gene lost 5 bases, with 11 bases spanning the gap. This CDR3 has 12 residues. The CDR3 region has the DNA TGTGCCAGCAATCGGGGGGGGTATGGCTACACCTTC. This gives the protein CASNRGGYGYTF.

The CDR3, as DNA: TGTGCCAGCACCCGAGGCGGGCGGGGGGATGAGACCCAGTACTTC. It yields the protein CASTRGGRGDETQYF. This rearrangement joins TRBV5-5 to TRBJ2-5; 8 bases map to TRBD2. The trim removed 6 bases at V and 5 bases at J, leaving 12 bases unmatched. Germline CDR1 is SGHKS and CDR2 is YYEKEE (reference sequence). The length of the CDR3 is 15 residues.

This rearrangement joins TRBV6-6 to TRBJ1-6, with 8 nucleotides matching TRBD1. V was clipped by 4 bases and J by 5 bases; unmatched bases: 4. The CDR3 is 15 amino acids. Germline values: CDR1 MNHNY, CDR2 SVGAGI (reference sequence). CDR3: CASSLQGDHNSPLHF. DNA for the CDR3: TGTGCCAGCAGTTTACAGGGGGACCATAATTCACCCCTCCACTTT.